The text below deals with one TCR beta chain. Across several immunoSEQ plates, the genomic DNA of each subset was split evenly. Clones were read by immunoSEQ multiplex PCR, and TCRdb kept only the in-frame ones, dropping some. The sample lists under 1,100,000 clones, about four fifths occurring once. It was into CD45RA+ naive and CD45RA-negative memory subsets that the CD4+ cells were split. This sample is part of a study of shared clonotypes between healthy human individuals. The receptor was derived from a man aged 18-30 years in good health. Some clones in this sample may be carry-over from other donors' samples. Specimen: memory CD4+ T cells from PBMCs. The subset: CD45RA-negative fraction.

The CDR3 is CASSYASGVGGYEQYF. The CDR3 DNA follows: TGTGCCAGCAGTTACGCTAGCGGGGTAGGGGGGTACGAGCAGTACTTC. The chain links TRBV6-5 to TRBJ2-7, with 9 bases lining up with TRBD2. The V segment lost 2 bases and the J segment 4 bases; nucleotides outside the gene matches: 9. Germline CDR1 MNHEY, CDR2 SVGAGI. The CDR3 consists of 16 residues.